This T cell receptor beta chain derives from a study of shared clonotypes between healthy human individuals. Assay runs were performed at deep level. Profiled with immunoSEQ multiplex PCR; TCRdb holds only in-frame clones, not every one. Of approximately 470,000 clones in the sample, over 75% are singletons; the top ten hold roughly 13%. This CDR3 spans 14 amino acids. From germline, CDR1 is SGHRS and CDR2 YFSETQ. V was pared by 0 bases and J by 2 bases, with 8 bases between. Recent acute infections and vaccinations were absent in the healthy HIV-negative adult donors. Unsorted samples drew genomic DNA from tens of millions of PBMCs.

The rearrangement joins TRBV5-1 to TRBJ2-5; possibly TRBD1 for D (7 bases). Sequenced input: PBMCs. The clonotype was recovered from a middle-aged woman in good health. Some clones in this sample may be carry-over from other donors' samples. CDR3 bases: TGCGCCAGCAGCTTGGCAGGGGGGCAAGAGACCCAGTACTTC. Amino acid sequence: CASSLAGGQETQYF.